Listed below are T cell receptor beta chains from one sample, sequenced in a study of T cell repertoires in ileal Crohn's disease. Assay: immunoSEQ multiplex PCR; the TCRdb copy retains only in-frame clones and omits some. This sample yields a few thousand clones, of which 72% are seen a single time; roughly 10% belongs to the top ten. The specimen was ileal tissue. Receptors were obtained from an adult with Crohn's disease. Both conserved end residues are part of each CDR3. Fields, in order: J gene, D gene, V gene, CDR3 protein, CDR3 DNA. A D gene is named only where the DNA matches it firmly.

J gene: TRBJ2-5; D gene: TRBD1; V gene: TRBV27; CDR3 protein: CASSFQGQEETQYF; CDR3 DNA: TGTGCCAGCAGTTTCCAAGGACAGGAAGAGACCCAGTACTTC
J gene: TRBJ1-1; D gene: NA; V gene: TRBV18; CDR3 protein: CASSPPGGVTEAFF; CDR3 DNA: TGTGCCAGCTCACCTCCCGGGGGGGTTACTGAAGCTTTCTTT
J gene: TRBJ1-3; D gene: NA; V gene: TRBV6-6; CDR3 protein: CASSYPGGTIYF; CDR3 DNA: TGTGCCAGCAGTTACCCCGGGGGGACCATATATTTT
J gene: TRBJ2-5; D gene: NA; V gene: TRBV29-1; CDR3 protein: CSVSRMEETQYF; CDR3 DNA: TGCAGCGTTTCCCGGATGGAGGAGACCCAGTACTTC
J gene: TRBJ1-2; D gene: NA; V gene: TRBV19; CDR3 protein: CASSIGATNYGYTF; CDR3 DNA: TGTGCCAGTAGTATCGGTGCTACTAACTATGGCTACACCTTC
J gene: TRBJ2-7; D gene: NA; V gene: TRBV18; CDR3 protein: CASSQPPQTYEQYF; CDR3 DNA: TGTGCCAGCTCACAACCCCCCCAGACCTACGAGCAGTACTTC
J gene: TRBJ2-7; D gene: TRBD1; V gene: TRBV29-1; CDR3 protein: CSVPGQGAYEQYF; CDR3 DNA: TGCAGCGTTCCGGGACAGGGGGCTTACGAGCAGTACTTC
J gene: TRBJ2-1; D gene: NA; V gene: TRBV5-8; CDR3 protein: CASSLGSGSNEQFF; CDR3 DNA: TGTGCCAGCAGCTTGGGTTCGGGTTCGAATGAGCAGTTCTTC
J gene: TRBJ1-5; D gene: NA; V gene: TRBV6-1; CDR3 protein: CASSSQGNQPQHF; CDR3 DNA: TGTGCCAGCAGTTCTCAGGGAAATCAGCCCCAGCATTTT
J gene: TRBJ2-5; D gene: NA; V gene: TRBV10-2; CDR3 protein: CASSLSTRETQYF; CDR3 DNA: TGCGCCAGCTCTTTATCTACCAGGGAGACCCAGTACTTC